The 16 T cell receptor beta chains presented below share a single source sample, sequenced in a study of blood T cells in healthy people across ages. For the second PCR, which ran for 7 to 11 cycles, a sample-barcoded 5' primer and a J-beta primer mix were used. Each CDR3 protein is one row after TCRdb ran MiXCR on the 5' RACE reads. The table includes 900,000 to 950,000 distinct CDR3 sequences, 25% to 35% detected once. These data were also reused for a study on T cells of mothers and their children.

Material: blood. These receptors were collected from a woman between 40 and 50 years old in good health.

This clonotype was seen at least ten times. V is TRBV6-2 or TRBV6-3 and J is TRBJ2-1, with D possibly matching TRBD2 (5 bases). Between the trimmed V and J ends, which lost 8 bases and 3 bases, there was a span of 20 bases. Germline CDR1 is MNHEY and CDR2 is SVGEGT. This CDR3 spans 16 amino acids. The DNA for the CDR3 is TGTGCCAGCGCCCGGGGTGAAGGGAGTCTCTACAATGAGCAGTTCTTC. It yields the protein CASARGEGSLYNEQFF.

The gene calls are TRBV7-2 and TRBJ2-7; D uncertain. The CDR3 is made up of 15 amino acids. CDR1 is SGHTA, CDR2 FQGNSA, per germline. Trimming cost V 5 bases and J 2 bases, with 16 bases left between them. The CDR3 spells CASSVQPQITYEQYV. The CDR3 bases are TGTGCCAGCAGCGTACAGCCTCAGATTACCTACGAGCAGTACGTC.

DNA for the CDR3: TGCAGTGCTAGAGACCGTCACCTCGGGAATGAGCAGTTCTTC. Residues: CSARDRHLGNEQFF. This chain joins TRBV20-1 and TRBJ2-1; no reliable D call. Trimming removed 0 bases from V and 7 bases from J, with 13 bases in between. The CDR3 consists of 14 residues. The germline V gene has CDR1 DFQATT and CDR2 SNEGSKA (reference sequence).

The chain is built from TRBV20-1 and TRBJ2-2, with a tentative D call TRBD1 (5 bases). CDR1 DFQATT and CDR2 SNEGSKA come from the germline V gene (reference sequence). The CDR3 is made up of 14 amino acids. The V gene lost 6 bases and the J gene lost 1 base, with 12 bases spanning the gap. The CDR3 loop is CSAGQIKNTGELFF. The CDR3 DNA sequence: TGCAGTGCGGGGCAAATTAAGAACACCGGGGAGCTGTTTTTT.

In this sample, this clonotype turned up once. One end of the junction varies from germline; a read error may be responsible. The chain is built from TRBV11-2 and TRBJ2-7; tentative D call: TRBD2 (5 bases). Germline CDR1 is SGHAT and CDR2 is FQNNGV. CDR3 length equals 13 residues. CDR3 sequence: CARSYSRDYEQYF. The CDR3 bases are TGTGCCCGCAGCTACTCGAGGGACTACGAGCAGTACTTC.

The chain uses TRBV20-1 and TRBJ2-3, with TRBD2 matching over 8 bases. CDR3 size: 15 residues. CDR1 and CDR2 (germline): DFQATT, SNEGSKA (reference sequence). J was trimmed by 2 bases and V by 2 bases; bases with no gene match: 6. The CDR3 nucleotides read TGCAGTGCTAGATCCGGGGGGGACACCACAGATACGCAGTATTTT. Protein: CSARSGGDTTDTQYF.

The V gene is TRBV5-1, the J gene TRBJ2-3; unclear D gene. This CDR3 is built from 13 residues. Between the trimmed V and J ends, which lost 6 bases and 0 bases, there was a span of 8 bases. Looked up from germline, CDR1 is SGHRS and CDR2 is YFSETQ. The CDR3 nucleotides are TGCGCCAGCAAATCGACTAGCACAGATACGCAGTATTTT. Its translation is CASKSTSTDTQYF. Drawing the rest from reference TRBV5-1 and TRBJ2-3, the complete variable domain is KAGVTQTPRYLIKTRGQQVTLSCSPISGHRSVSWYQQTPGQGLQFLFEYFSETQRNKGNFPGRFSGRQFSNSRSEMNVSTLELGDSALYLCASKSTSTDTQYFGPGTRLTVL.

This clonotype was recorded many times. The chain carries TRBV29-1 and TRBJ2-5; D is undetermined. V was pared by 3 bases and J by 5 bases, with 10 bases between. Germline V gives CDR1 SQVTM, CDR2 ANQGSEA. The CDR3 has 12 residues. The CDR3 region is CSVDGESETQYF. The DNA for the CDR3 is TGCAGCGTTGATGGTGAGTCGGAGACCCAGTACTTC.

This rearrangement joins TRBV9 to TRBJ2-2; D ambiguous. Trimming removed 5 bases at V and 3 bases at J, with 11 bases between. The CDR3 loop spans 14 amino acids. Germline CDR1 is SGDLS and CDR2 is YYNGEE. The CDR3 DNA follows: TGTGCCAGCAGAGTTAGTGGGGACACCGGGGAGCTGTTTTTT. Encoded protein: CASRVSGDTGELFF.

The CDR3: CASSWTAVWNTEAFF. The CDR3 bases are TGTGCCAGTAGTTGGACGGCCGTATGGAACACTGAAGCTTTCTTT. The V and J genes are TRBV19 and TRBJ1-1, with D uncertain. The V gene lost 5 bases and the J gene lost 1 base, with 14 bases spanning the gap. The CDR3 covers 15 residues. CDR1 LNHDA and CDR2 SQIVND come from the germline V gene (reference sequence). Variable domain in full (rest from reference TRBV19 and TRBJ1-1): DGGITQSPKYLFRKEGQNVTLSCEQNLNHDAMYWYRQDPGQGLRLIYYSQIVNDFQKGDIAEGYSVSREKKESFPLTVTSAQKNPTAFYLCASSWTAVWNTEAFFGQGTRLTVV.

This clonotype has only a few counts. The chain carries TRBV7-2 and TRBJ2-2; TRBD1 matches 9 bases. CDR3 size: 16 residues. Germline-derived CDR1 and CDR2 are SGHTA and FQGNSA. The junction had 2 bases not matched to a gene; V was cut back by 2 bases and J by 1 base. The CDR3 reads CASSLTGQGNTGELFF. The CDR3 DNA sequence: TGTGCCAGCAGCTTAACGGGACAGGGGAACACCGGGGAGCTGTTTTTT. Together with reference TRBV7-2 and TRBJ2-2, the CDR3 gives the full variable domain: GAGVSQSPSNKVTEKGKDVELRCDPISGHTALYWYRQSLGQGLEFLIYFQGNSAPDKSGLPSDRFSAERTGGSVSTLTIQRTQQEDSAVYLCASSLTGQGNTGELFFGEGSRLTVL.

The chain combines TRBV28 with TRBJ2-1; a weak D match, TRBD2 (6 bases). Germline CDR1 reads MDHEN; CDR2 reads SYDVKM. V was pared by 6 bases and J by 15 bases, with 18 bases between. The CDR3 has 12 amino acids. The CDR3 DNA is TGTGCCAGCAGAGACCTGGAGCGGGTCCCGTTCTTC. Translating it yields CASRDLERVPFF.

There are a few counts of this clonotype. This chain links TRBV28 with TRBJ2-7, with D perhaps TRBD1 or TRBD2 (6 bases each). Germline lookup yields CDR1 MDHEN and CDR2 SYDVKM. Trimming took off 8 bases at V and 0 bases at J, with 14 bases between the two ends. The CDR3 is made up of 14 amino acids. The CDR3 loop is CASLSGANSYEQYF. The CDR3 nucleotides are TGTGCCAGCCTCTCGGGGGCAAACTCCTACGAGCAGTACTTC.

This chain connects TRBV6-1 to TRBJ2-1; 9 nucleotides match TRBD2. CDR1 MNHNS and CDR2 SASEGT come from the germline V gene. The CDR3 consists of 16 residues. The V segment lost 1 base and the J segment 1 base; nucleotides outside the gene matches: 2. The CDR3 reads CASSEEAGGSYNEQFF. CDR3 nucleotides: TGTGCCAGCAGTGAAGAGGCGGGGGGGTCCTACAATGAGCAGTTCTTC.

This clonotype was counted a few times. The chain carries TRBV12-3 or TRBV12-4 and TRBJ2-2; 9 nucleotides agree with TRBD1. V was clipped by 7 bases and J by 5 bases; unmatched bases: 5. The CDR3 is 14 residues long. The CDR3 region is CASITTGGTGELFF. CDR3 in DNA: TGTGCCAGCATCACGACAGGGGGGACCGGGGAGCTGTTTTTT.

This clonotype came up a few times. J is TRBJ1-2 and V is TRBV12-3 or TRBV12-4; 10 nucleotides line up with TRBD1. V was pared by 8 bases and J by 4 bases, with 10 bases of the junction left unmatched. CDR3 length: 15 amino acids. DNA for the CDR3: TGTGCCAGCCGCCGGGACAGGGGTCCCCTCTATGGCTACACCTTC. This sequence encodes CASRRDRGPLYGYTF.